Following are 27 T cell receptor beta chains from one sample sequenced in a study of patients and donors after allogeneic stem cell transplantation. One entry per CDR3 protein results from TCRdb running MiXCR on the RT-PCR reads. This sample yields tens of thousands of distinct CDR3 sequences, of which about 25% are seen a single time; roughly 29% belongs to the top ten. The sample consisted of blood, either unsorted or a sorted T cell fraction (not recorded which). Source of these receptors: a human donor who was either an allogeneic HSCT recipient or a stem cell or donor lymphocyte infusion donor (not recorded which). It is not recorded whose cells these are; they may come from a transplant donor.

This clonotype was counted between two and nine times. J is TRBJ2-1 and V is TRBV11-2; D gene uncertain. The V end lost 0 bases, the J end lost 3 bases, and 3 bases lay between the germline ends. This CDR3 region has 13 residues. Germline V gene sequence: CDR1 SGHAT, CDR2 FQNNGV. CDR3 coding DNA: TGTGCCAGCAGCTTAGAAATCTACAATGAGCAGTTCTTC. Its protein product is CASSLEIYNEQFF. The full variable domain, rest sourced from reference TRBV11-2 and TRBJ2-1, is EAGVAQSPRYKIIEKRQSVAFWCNPISGHATLYWYQQILGQGPKLLIQFQNNGVVDDSQLPKDRFSAERLKGVDSTLKIQPAKLEDSAVYLCASSLEIYNEQFFGPGTRLTVL.

This clonotype appeared a few times. The chain links TRBV29-1 to TRBJ2-7; 8 bases map to TRBD2. This CDR3 contains 15 residues. The germline gives CDR1 SQVTM, CDR2 ANQGSEA. The V gene end was trimmed by 2 bases and the J gene end by 5 bases; junction bases not matched to a gene: 11. The CDR3 sequence is CSVEKAGLAMHEQYF. The CDR3 region has the DNA TGCAGCGTTGAAAAGGCCGGACTAGCAATGCACGAGCAGTACTTC.

This chain uses TRBV7-2 with TRBJ2-5; tentative D call: TRBD2 (5 bases). The length of the CDR3 is 14 residues. Trimming removed 3 bases from V and 0 bases from J, with 8 bases in between. From germline, CDR1 is SGHTA and CDR2 FQGNSA. CDR3 protein: CASSFRGHQETQYF. The CDR3, as DNA: TGTGCCAGCAGCTTTAGAGGGCACCAAGAGACCCAGTACTTC.

This clonotype has just a few counts. The chain employs TRBV29-1 and TRBJ1-2; TRBD1 aligns across 7 bases. Trimming cost V 4 bases and J 6 bases; bases outside gene matches: 5. Germline V gene lookup returns CDR1 SQVTM and CDR2 ANQGSEA. There are 12 residues in the CDR3. The CDR3 spells CSVVQGGDGYTF. In nucleotides, the CDR3 is TGCAGCGTTGTGCAGGGGGGCGATGGCTACACCTTC.

This clonotype was counted only a few times. This chain connects TRBV28 to TRBJ1-2, with TRBD1 as a possible D gene (5 bases). Looked up from germline, CDR1 is MDHEN and CDR2 is SYDVKM. There are 14 residues in the CDR3. V lost 5 bases, J lost 8 bases, and 18 bases lay in between. The CDR3 nucleotides read TGTGCCAGCAGTCCCCTCGTTCGACAGTGGGGCTACACCTTC. Amino acids: CASSPLVRQWGYTF.

V usage is TRBV10-3 and J usage is TRBJ1-2, with TRBD1 identical over 7 bases. Looked up from germline, CDR1 is ENHRY and CDR2 is SYGVKD. J gave up 4 bases and V 5 bases, and 7 bases lay outside the gene matches. This CDR3 has 14 amino acids. The CDR3 loop is CAISFSTGRYGYTF. The CDR3 DNA reads TGTGCCATCAGTTTTTCGACAGGGCGCTATGGCTACACCTTC.

This clonotype showed up just a few times. The CDR3 here is CSVAGGGYTF. The CDR3 region has the DNA TGCAGCGTTGCAGGGGGAGGCTACACCTTC. The chain carries TRBV29-1 and TRBJ1-2; TRBD1 matches 7 bases. Per germline, CDR1 SQVTM and CDR2 ANQGSEA. This CDR3 comprises 10 residues. V trimming: 4 bases; J trimming: 8 bases; junction bases outside the gene matches: 1.

This clonotype was observed a few times. The V call is TRBV20-1, the J call TRBJ1-1; no definite D call. The V gene lost 5 bases and the J gene lost 4 bases, with 14 bases spanning the gap. CDR3 length: 13 residues. Germline CDR1 is DFQATT and CDR2 is SNEGSKA (reference sequence). CDR3 residues: CSAPTQEGTEAFF. CDR3 in DNA: TGCAGTGCTCCCACCCAAGAGGGCACTGAAGCTTTCTTT.

This clonotype was seen a few times. The chain uses TRBV27 and TRBJ1-1; D is undetermined. Germline assignment: CDR1 MNHEY and CDR2 SMNVEV (reference sequence). V gave up 6 bases and J gave up 3 bases, with 8 bases separating them. The CDR3 sequence is 12 residues long. CDR3 in DNA: TGTGCCAGCAGCAATCTCGACACTGAAGCTTTCTTT. Protein sequence: CASSNLDTEAFF.

The J gene is TRBJ1-1, the V gene TRBV10-3; maybe TRBD1 (5 bases). In germline, CDR1 is ENHRY, CDR2 SYGVKD. The CDR3 is 15 residues long. V dropped 1 base and J dropped 3 bases, with 12 bases sitting between them. CDR3 amino acids: CAISEYGGEDTEAFF. The DNA for the CDR3 is TGTGCCATCAGTGAGTACGGGGGGGAGGACACTGAAGCTTTCTTT.

V usage is TRBV7-9 and J usage is TRBJ2-1; 9 positions agree with TRBD1. Trimming removed 3 bases from V and 7 bases from J; junction bases left unmatched: 4. Germline V gene sequence: CDR1 SEHNR, CDR2 FQNEAQ (reference sequence). The CDR3 is made up of 14 amino acids. This chain's CDR3 is CASSFGGQGNEQFF. CDR3 in DNA: TGTGCCAGCAGCTTTGGGGGACAGGGTAATGAGCAGTTCTTC.

This clonotype occurred a few times. This chain links TRBV12-3 or TRBV12-4 with TRBJ2-2; D gene unclear. Trimming pared 5 bases from V and 4 bases from J, leaving 5 bases between. The CDR3 contains 12 residues. The CDR3 DNA reads TGTGCCAGCAGTGCTCCCACCGGGGAGCTGTTTTTT. Translated: CASSAPTGELFF.

DNA of the CDR3: TGCGCCAGCAGCTTGGTCCTCCAGACCTACGAGCAGTACTTC. Translating gives CASSLVLQTYEQYF. The chain joins TRBV5-1 to TRBJ2-7; D remains unclear. V shed 0 bases and J shed 2 bases, with 9 bases lying between them. Germline V CDR1 and CDR2: SGHRS, YFSETQ. The CDR3 covers 14 residues.

The V call is TRBV6-6, the J call TRBJ1-2; tentatively, D is TRBD1 (6 bases). This CDR3 is 15 amino acids long. The V gene lost 5 bases and the J gene lost 1 base, with 14 bases spanning the gap. CDR1 is MNHNY, CDR2 SVGAGI, per germline (reference sequence). The CDR3 DNA reads TGTGCCAGCAGTACCTGGACAGACTTTAACTATGGCTACACCTTC. It encodes CASSTWTDFNYGYTF.

This clonotype was recorded many times. The rearrangement links TRBV12-3 or TRBV12-4 to TRBJ1-6, with D uncertain. This CDR3 region has 15 residues. Trimming stripped 3 bases from V and 0 bases from J, with 6 bases between. CDR3 bases: TGTGCCAGCAGTTTTCGGGACTCCTATAATTCACCCCTCCACTTT. As protein: CASSFRDSYNSPLHF.

The CDR3 coding sequence is TGTGCCATCAGTGAGTCATGGGGACAGTCCCAGCATTTT. This gives the protein CAISESWGQSQHF. The V and J genes are TRBV10-3 and TRBJ1-5, with TRBD1 identical over 7 bases. The CDR3 covers 13 residues. Trimming took 0 bases from V and 11 from J; bases not matched to a gene: 4. Germline values: CDR1 ENHRY, CDR2 SYGVKD.

The V call is TRBV12-5, the J call TRBJ2-5; 8 bases map to TRBD1. The germline V gene has CDR1 LGHNT and CDR2 FRNRAP. J lost 3 bases, V lost 2 bases, and 2 bases had no gene match. CDR3 size: 14 residues. The CDR3 here is CASGLSQGEETQYF. The CDR3 DNA reads TGTGCTAGTGGTTTGTCACAGGGGGAAGAGACCCAGTACTTC.

This clonotype turned up a few times. V gene TRBV2 combines with J gene TRBJ1-6, with D possibly being TRBD1 (5 bases). The germline V gene encodes CDR1 SNHLY and CDR2 FYNNEI. This CDR3 has 15 residues. Trimming removed 6 bases from V and 0 bases from J, with 9 bases in between. CDR3 coding DNA: TGTGCCAGCAGCGACAGAAGCTCCTATAATTCACCCCTCCACTTT. This encodes CASSDRSSYNSPLHF. The full variable domain, rest sourced from reference TRBV2 and TRBJ1-6, is EPEVTQTPSHQVTQMGQEVILRCVPISNHLYFYWYRQILGQKVEFLVSFYNNEISEKSEIFDDQFSVERPDGSNFTLKIRSTKLEDSAMYFCASSDRSSYNSPLHFGNGTRLTVT.

This clonotype was detected only a few times. The chain links TRBV7-2 to TRBJ1-2; 10 bases line up with TRBD1. The CDR3 is 15 residues long. Germline-derived CDR1 and CDR2 are SGHTA and FQGNSA. Trimming took 4 bases from V and 2 from J; bases not matched to a gene: 4. CDR3: CASSSDRGRNYGYTF. CDR3 sequence (DNA): TGTGCCAGCAGCTCCGACAGGGGGCGCAACTATGGCTACACCTTC.

The gene calls are TRBV27 and TRBJ2-3; TRBD2 aligns across 7 bases. The CDR3 is 15 amino acids. The germline V gene encodes CDR1 MNHEY and CDR2 SMNVEV (reference sequence). Trimming cost V 3 bases and J 3 bases; bases outside gene matches: 6. The CDR3 reads CASSFWRERTDTQYF. The CDR3 DNA follows: TGTGCCAGCAGTTTCTGGCGGGAGCGGACAGATACGCAGTATTTT.

The V call is TRBV5-1, the J call TRBJ1-6; D gene unclear. Trimming took 1 base from V and 1 from J, leaving 6 bases between them. The CDR3 has 15 residues. Germline CDR1 SGHRS, CDR2 YFSETQ. This CDR3 reads CASSLTNSYNSPLHF. CDR3 nucleotide sequence: TGCGCCAGCAGCTTGACAAATTCCTATAATTCACCCCTCCACTTT.

The rearrangement joins TRBV5-1 to TRBJ1-1, with TRBD1 identical over 7 bases. CDR1 SGHRS and CDR2 YFSETQ come from the germline V gene. This CDR3 region has 17 residues. V lost 1 base to trimming and J lost 1 base; unmatched junction nucleotides: 10. This CDR3 is CASSLWIGGLENTEAFF. In DNA, the CDR3 is TGCGCCAGCAGCTTGTGGATAGGGGGCTTAGAGAACACTGAAGCTTTCTTT.

The chain joins TRBV20-1 to TRBJ1-6; unclear D gene. The germline V and J ends were trimmed by 4 bases and 6 bases, with 7 bases remaining between them. CDR1 is DFQATT, CDR2 SNEGSKA, per germline (reference sequence). The CDR3 runs to 12 residues. The CDR3 DNA reads as TGCAGTGCTAAACAGCCTAATTCACCCCTCCACTTT. Translated, it gives CSAKQPNSPLHF.

The genes are TRBV25-1 and TRBJ1-1, with a weak D call TRBD1 (6 bases). This CDR3 has 16 residues. V lost 7 bases and J lost 5, with 23 bases in between. CDR1 is MGHDK and CDR2 is SYGVNS in the germline V gene. The DNA for the CDR3 is TGTGCCAGCAACGAAAAGGAAGGCAGGGGATTAACTGAAGCTTTCTTT. Translated, it gives CASNEKEGRGLTEAFF.

The chain joins TRBV3-1 to TRBJ2-3; D might be TRBD2 (6 bases). V shed 4 bases and J shed 3 bases, with 23 bases lying between them. The length of the CDR3 is 18 residues. The germline gives CDR1 LGHDT, CDR2 YNNKEL (reference sequence). CDR3 DNA sequence: TGTGCCAGCAGCCCCCGCCCGGGACTCACCTCGGGGACAGATACGCAGTATTTT. This codes for CASSPRPGLTSGTDTQYF.

The chain joins TRBV6-1 to TRBJ1-1, with a weak D call TRBD1 (5 bases). Trimming took 3 bases from V and 4 from J, leaving 12 bases between them. The CDR3 sequence is 14 residues long. CDR1 is MNHNS and CDR2 is SASEGT in the germline V gene. The CDR3 loop reads CASSDLGGGTEAFF. In DNA, the CDR3 is TGTGCCAGCAGTGATTTGGGGGGTGGCACTGAAGCTTTCTTT.

This chain connects TRBV4-3 to TRBJ1-2; weak D call: TRBD1 (5 bases). This CDR3 comprises 15 residues. The germline V gene has CDR1 LGHNA and CDR2 YSLEER. Trimming cost V 5 bases and J 4 bases, with 17 bases left between them. CDR3 nucleotide sequence: TGCGCCAGCAGCGCAGGTCAGGGAGCAGGCTATGGCTACACCTTC. Its protein product is CASSAGQGAGYGYTF.